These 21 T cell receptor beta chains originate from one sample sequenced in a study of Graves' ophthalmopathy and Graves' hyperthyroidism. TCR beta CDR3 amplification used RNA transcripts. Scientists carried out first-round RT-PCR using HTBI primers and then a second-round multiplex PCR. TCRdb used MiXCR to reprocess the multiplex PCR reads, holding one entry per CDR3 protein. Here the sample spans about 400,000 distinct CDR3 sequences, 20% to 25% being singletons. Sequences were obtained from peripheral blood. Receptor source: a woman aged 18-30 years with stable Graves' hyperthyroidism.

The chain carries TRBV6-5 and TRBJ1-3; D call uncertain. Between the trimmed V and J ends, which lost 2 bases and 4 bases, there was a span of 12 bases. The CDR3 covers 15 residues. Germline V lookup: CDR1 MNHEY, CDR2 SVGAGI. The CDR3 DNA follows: TGTGCCAGCAGTTACCGCGGCACAGCGGGAAACACCATATATTTT. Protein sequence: CASSYRGTAGNTIYF.

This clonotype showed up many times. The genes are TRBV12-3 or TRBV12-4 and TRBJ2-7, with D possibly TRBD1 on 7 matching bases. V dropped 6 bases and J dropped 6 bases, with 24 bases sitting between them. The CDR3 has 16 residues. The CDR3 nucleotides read TGTGCCAGCAGCCCAAACAGGGGAGGTATAGGGTCCGAGCAGTACTTC. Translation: CASSPNRGGIGSEQYF.

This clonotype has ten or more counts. CDR3 bases: TGTGCCAGCACGAGAGTCACTGAAGCTTTCTTT. Translation gives CASTRVTEAFF. The V call is TRBV19, the J call TRBJ1-1; the D is unclear. Deletions cut 9 bases from V and 4 bases from J, with 9 bases between. The germline gives CDR1 LNHDA, CDR2 SQIVND (reference sequence). The CDR3 sequence is 11 residues long.

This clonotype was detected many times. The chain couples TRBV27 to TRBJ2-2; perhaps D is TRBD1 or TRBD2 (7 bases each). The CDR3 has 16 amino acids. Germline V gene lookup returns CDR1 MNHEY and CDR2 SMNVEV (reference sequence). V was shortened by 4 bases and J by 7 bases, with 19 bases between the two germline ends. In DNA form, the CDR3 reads TGTGCCAGCAGTTCCCCCAGGGAGGGGGCCGGCGGGGAGCTGTTTTTT. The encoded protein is CASSSPREGAGGELFF.

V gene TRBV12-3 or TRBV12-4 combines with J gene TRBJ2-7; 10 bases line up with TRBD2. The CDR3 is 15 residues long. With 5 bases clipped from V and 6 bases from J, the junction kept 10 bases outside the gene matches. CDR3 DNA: TGTGCCAGCAGTCCCTCTAGCGGGAGCCCGCGCGAGCAGTACTTC. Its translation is CASSPSSGSPREQYF.

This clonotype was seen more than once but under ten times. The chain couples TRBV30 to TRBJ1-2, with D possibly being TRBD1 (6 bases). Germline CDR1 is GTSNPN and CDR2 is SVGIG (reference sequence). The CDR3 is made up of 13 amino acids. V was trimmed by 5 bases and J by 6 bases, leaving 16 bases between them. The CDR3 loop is CAWDGQTEHGYTF. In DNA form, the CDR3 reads TGTGCCTGGGATGGACAGACGGAGCATGGCTACACCTTC.

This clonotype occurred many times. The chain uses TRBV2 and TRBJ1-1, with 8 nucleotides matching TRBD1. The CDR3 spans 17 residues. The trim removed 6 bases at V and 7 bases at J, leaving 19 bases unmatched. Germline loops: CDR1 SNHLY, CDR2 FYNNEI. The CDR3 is CASSAPSHNQGAGEAFF. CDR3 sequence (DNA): TGTGCCAGCAGCGCGCCCAGCCACAATCAGGGGGCTGGTGAAGCTTTCTTT.

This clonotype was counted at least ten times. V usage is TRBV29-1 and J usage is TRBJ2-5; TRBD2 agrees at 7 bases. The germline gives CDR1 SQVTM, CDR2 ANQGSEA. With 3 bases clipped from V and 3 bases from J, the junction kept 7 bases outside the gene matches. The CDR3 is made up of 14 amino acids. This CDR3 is CSVDTGGTEETQYF. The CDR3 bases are TGCAGCGTTGATACGGGAGGAACCGAAGAGACCCAGTACTTC.

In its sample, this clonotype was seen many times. The CDR3 here is CASRAGGSSYEQYF. The CDR3 coding sequence is TGTGCCAGCAGGGCTGGCGGGAGCTCCTACGAGCAGTACTTC. This rearrangement joins TRBV6-1 to TRBJ2-7; 7 bases align to TRBD2. This CDR3 comprises 14 residues. Germline CDR1 is MNHNS and CDR2 is SASEGT. J lost 0 bases, V lost 6 bases, and 5 bases had no gene match.

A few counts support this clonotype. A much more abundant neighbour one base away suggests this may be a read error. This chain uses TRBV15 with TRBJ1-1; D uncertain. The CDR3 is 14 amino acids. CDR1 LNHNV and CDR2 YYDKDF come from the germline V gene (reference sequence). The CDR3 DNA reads TGTGCCACCAGCAGAGACGGCAAGAACACTGAAGCTTGCTTT. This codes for CATSRDGKNTEACF.

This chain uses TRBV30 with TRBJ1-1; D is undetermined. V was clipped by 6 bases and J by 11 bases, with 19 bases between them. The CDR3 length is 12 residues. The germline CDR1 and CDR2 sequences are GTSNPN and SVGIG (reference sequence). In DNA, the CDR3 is TGTGCCTGTTCCCGAGAGGGCTTCAGGGCTTTCTTT. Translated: CACSREGFRAFF.

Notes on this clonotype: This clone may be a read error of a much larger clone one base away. This CDR3 reads CASSYSVRQETQYF. The CDR3 DNA is TGTGCCAGCAGTTACTCGGTGCGGCAAGAGACCCAGTACTTC. This chain joins TRBV6-5 and TRBJ2-5; D remains unclear. The CDR3 is 14 amino acids. Between the trimmed V and J ends, which lost 0 bases and 2 bases, there was a span of 7 bases. CDR1 and CDR2 (germline): MNHEY, SVGAGI.

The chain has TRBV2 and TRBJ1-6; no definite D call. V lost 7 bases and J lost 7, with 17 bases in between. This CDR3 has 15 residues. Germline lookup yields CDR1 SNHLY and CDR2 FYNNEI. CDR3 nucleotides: TGTGCCAGCACTTTTCGGGCCGATCGCAATTCACCCCTCCACTTT. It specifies CASTFRADRNSPLHF.

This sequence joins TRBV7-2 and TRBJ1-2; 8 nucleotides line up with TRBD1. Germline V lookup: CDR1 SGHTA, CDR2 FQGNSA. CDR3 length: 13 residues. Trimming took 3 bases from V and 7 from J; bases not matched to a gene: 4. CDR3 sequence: CASSLDRVGGYTF. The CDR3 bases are TGTGCCAGCAGCTTGGACAGGGTCGGTGGCTACACCTTC. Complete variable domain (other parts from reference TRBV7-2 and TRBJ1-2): GAGVSQSPSNKVTEKGKDVELRCDPISGHTALYWYRQSLGQGLEFLIYFQGNSAPDKSGLPSDRFSAERTGGSVSTLTIQRTQQEDSAVYLCASSLDRVGGYTFGSGTRLTVV.

The CDR3 loop is CASSYSPLAGRSTQYF. The CDR3 nucleotides are TGTGCCAGCAGTTATTCTCCTTTAGCGGGGCGTTCGACCCAGTACTTC. The chain employs TRBV6-5 and TRBJ2-5, with 8 bases identical to TRBD2. V lost 3 bases, J lost 7 bases, and 13 bases stayed unmatched. Germline V gives CDR1 MNHEY, CDR2 SVGAGI. This CDR3 comprises 16 residues.

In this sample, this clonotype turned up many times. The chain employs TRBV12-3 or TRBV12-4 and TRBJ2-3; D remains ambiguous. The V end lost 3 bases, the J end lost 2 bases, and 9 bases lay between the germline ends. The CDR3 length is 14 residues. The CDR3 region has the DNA TGTGCCAGCAGTTTCGGGCAGCACACAGATACGCAGTATTTT. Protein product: CASSFGQHTDTQYF.

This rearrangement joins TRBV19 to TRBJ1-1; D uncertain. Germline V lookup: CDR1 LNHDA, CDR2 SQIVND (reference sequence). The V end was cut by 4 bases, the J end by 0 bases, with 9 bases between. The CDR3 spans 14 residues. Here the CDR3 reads CASSTRRVNTEAFF. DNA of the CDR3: TGTGCCAGTAGTACCCGCAGAGTGAACACTGAAGCTTTCTTT.

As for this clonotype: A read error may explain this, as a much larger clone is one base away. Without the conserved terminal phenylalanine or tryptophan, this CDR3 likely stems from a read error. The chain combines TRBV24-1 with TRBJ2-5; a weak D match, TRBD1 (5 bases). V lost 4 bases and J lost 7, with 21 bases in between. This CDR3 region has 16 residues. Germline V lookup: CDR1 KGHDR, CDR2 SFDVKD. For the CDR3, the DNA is TGTGCCACCAGTGAGACCGCAGGGTCCAATAAAAGGACCCAGTACTCC. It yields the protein CATSETAGSNKRTQYS.

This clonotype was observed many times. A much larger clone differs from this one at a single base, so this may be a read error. This CDR3 reads CASSLSRTGSYKQYF. The CDR3 DNA is TGTGCCAGCAGTTTATCCCGGACAGGCTCCTACAAGCAGTACTTC. The chain joins TRBV28 to TRBJ2-7, with TRBD1 matching over 7 bases. Germline CDR1 reads MDHEN; CDR2 reads SYDVKM. This CDR3 region has 15 residues.

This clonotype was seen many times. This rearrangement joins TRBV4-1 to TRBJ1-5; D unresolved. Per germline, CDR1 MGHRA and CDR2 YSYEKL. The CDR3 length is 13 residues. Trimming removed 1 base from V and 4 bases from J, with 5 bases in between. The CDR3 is CASSQVQNQPQHF. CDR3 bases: TGCGCCAGCAGCCAAGTGCAGAATCAGCCCCAGCATTTT.

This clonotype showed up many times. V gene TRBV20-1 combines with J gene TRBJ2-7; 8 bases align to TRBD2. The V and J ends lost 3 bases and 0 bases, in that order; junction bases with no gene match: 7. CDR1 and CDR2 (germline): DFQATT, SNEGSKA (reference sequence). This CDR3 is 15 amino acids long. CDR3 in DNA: TGCAGTGCTAGTTTCGCGGCGGGAGGCTCCTACGAGCAGTACTTC. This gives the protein CSASFAAGGSYEQYF.